These 5 T cell receptor beta chains were all obtained from the same sample, sequenced in a study of T cell responses to AZD1222 COVID-19 vaccine. This table comes from immunoSEQ multiplex PCR, and its TCRdb copy is limited to in-frame clones, with some not included. The sample carries 150,000 or so clones, about 92% recorded once. Sequencing used peripheral blood, obtained on day 0 of AZD1222 vaccination. These receptors all stem from an adult in good health.

The V call is TRBV24-1, the J call TRBJ2-3; no clear D gene. In germline, CDR1 is KGHDR, CDR2 SFDVKD. The CDR3 runs 15 residues. Trimming stripped 2 bases from V and 6 bases from J, with 14 bases between. The CDR3 loop is CATSDSRRAADTQYF. The CDR3 DNA reads as TGTGCCACCAGTGATTCCCGGAGAGCAGCGGATACGCAGTATTTT.

This rearrangement joins TRBV14 to TRBJ2-7; the D gene could be TRBD1 or TRBD2 (5 bases each). V was cut by 0 bases and J by 12 bases, with 24 bases left in between. Germline CDR1 is SGHDN and CDR2 is FVKESK. The CDR3 extends over 16 amino acids. The CDR3 is CASSQDRRRHDRGRYF. The CDR3 nucleotides read TGTGCCAGCAGCCAAGATAGAAGGCGGCACGATAGGGGACGGTACTTC.

The J gene is TRBJ1-5, the V gene TRBV25-1; D remains unclear. Trimming removed 3 bases from V and 7 bases from J, with 19 bases in between. The CDR3 has 16 residues. Germline V gives CDR1 MGHDK, CDR2 SYGVNS. In DNA form, the CDR3 reads TGTGCCAGCAGTGACCCCACGACGGGTCAGGACCAGCCCCAGCATTTT. It translates to CASSDPTTGQDQPQHF. Full variable domain (remainder filled in from reference TRBV25-1 and TRBJ1-5): EADIYQTPRYLVIGTGKKITLECSQTMGHDKMYWYQQDPGMELHLIHYSYGVNSTEKGDLSSESTVSRIRTEHFPLTLESARPSHTSQYLCASSDPTTGQDQPQHFGDGTRLSIL.

V gene TRBV5-1 combines with J gene TRBJ1-2; TRBD1 might be the D (6 bases). The V gene lost 0 bases and the J gene lost 4 bases, with 13 bases spanning the gap. The CDR3 sequence is 15 residues long. Germline CDR1 reads SGHRS; CDR2 reads YFSETQ. The CDR3 DNA reads TGCGCCAGCAGCTTGGCACTGGGGGCGAGCTATGGCTACACCTTC. This encodes CASSLALGASYGYTF.

As DNA, the CDR3 is TGTGCCAGCAGCCAGGCCGGGACAAAGAATAACTATGGCTACACCTTC. Its translation is CASSQAGTKNNYGYTF. The chain employs TRBV3-1 (or the pseudogene TRBV3-2) and TRBJ1-2; D possibly corresponds to TRBD1 (6 bases). Germline-derived CDR1 and CDR2 are LGHDT and YNNKEL (reference sequence). The CDR3 extends over 16 amino acids. Trimming took off 3 bases at V and 1 base at J, with 15 bases between the two ends.